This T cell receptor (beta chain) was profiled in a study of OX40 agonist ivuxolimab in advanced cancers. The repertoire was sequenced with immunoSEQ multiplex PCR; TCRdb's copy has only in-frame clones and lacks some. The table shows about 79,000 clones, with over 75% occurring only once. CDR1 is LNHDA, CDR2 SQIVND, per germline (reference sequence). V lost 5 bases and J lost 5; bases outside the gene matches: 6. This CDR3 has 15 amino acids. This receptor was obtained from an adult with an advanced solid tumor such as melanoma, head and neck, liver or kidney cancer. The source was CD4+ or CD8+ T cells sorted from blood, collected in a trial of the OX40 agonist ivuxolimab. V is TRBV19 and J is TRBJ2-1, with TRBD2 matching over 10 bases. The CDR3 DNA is TGTGCCAGTAGTCAACGGACTAGCGGTAACAATGAGCAGTTCTTC. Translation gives CASSQRTSGNNEQFF. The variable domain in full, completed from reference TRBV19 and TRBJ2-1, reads DGGITQSPKYLFRKEGQNVTLSCEQNLNHDAMYWYRQDPGQGLRLIYYSQIVNDFQKGDIAEGYSVSREKKESFPLTVTSAQKNPTAFYLCASSQRTSGNNEQFFGPGTRLTVL.